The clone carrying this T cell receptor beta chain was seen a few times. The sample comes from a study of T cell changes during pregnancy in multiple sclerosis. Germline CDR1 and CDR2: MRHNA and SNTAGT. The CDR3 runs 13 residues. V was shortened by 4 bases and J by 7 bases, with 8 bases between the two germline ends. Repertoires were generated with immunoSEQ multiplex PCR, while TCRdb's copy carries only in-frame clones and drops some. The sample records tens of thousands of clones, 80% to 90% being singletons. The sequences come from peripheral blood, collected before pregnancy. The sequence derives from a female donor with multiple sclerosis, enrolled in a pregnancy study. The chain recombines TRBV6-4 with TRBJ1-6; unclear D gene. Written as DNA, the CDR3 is TGTGCCAGCAGTGTGGAGGAGAATTCACCCCTCCACTTT. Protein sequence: CASSVEENSPLHF.